The TCR beta chain under discussion was sequenced for a study of vaccination and CD4 T cells after COVID-19. The CDR3 runs 14 residues. CDR1 is LNHDA and CDR2 is SQIVND in the germline V gene (reference sequence). Trimming removed 3 bases from V and 6 bases from J; junction bases left unmatched: 6. Cultured CD4+ T cell DNA was sequenced using the Oncomine TCR Beta short-read assay. TCRdb reprocessed the PCR reads with MiXCR, giving one entry per CDR3 protein. The table has some 8,900 distinct CDR3 sequences, 45% seen once. In the case of this clonotype: Its antigen is still unknown.

Described treatment: roughly 11-day PBMC culture with coronavirus spike peptide pools or control peptides (ViraFEST assay). Ahead of the COVID-19 pandemic (2011-2018), the CD4+ T cells of the unexposed donor were collected. Peptide pool stimulation in ViraFEST expanded antigen-specific T cells, whose TCRs were then sequenced. The material sequenced was CD4+ T cells from blood, cultured in vitro. V and J are TRBV19 and TRBJ2-7, with 9 nucleotides matching TRBD1. This clonotype was sampled from a human donor in good health. CDR3 protein: CASSITPQGAEQYF. The CDR3 DNA follows: TGTGCCAGTAGTATCACTCCACAGGGGGCCGAGCAGTACTTC.